The clone carrying this TCR beta chain was counted once. Its cognate antigen is unknown. Recent vaccinations or acute infections were absent in the healthy HIV-negative adult donors. This specimen belongs to a study of shared clonotypes between healthy human individuals. The study's findings and limits: The study found roughly 5% of naive CD4 clonotypes shared across four donors. Limited genetic and exposure-history diversity came from having few donors.

This CDR3 is 13 amino acids long. The germline gives CDR1 KGHSH, CDR2 LQKENI. Deletions cut 3 bases from V and 3 bases from J, with 6 bases between. Only in-frame clones appear in the TCRdb table, and some are missing; sequencing was by immunoSEQ multiplex PCR. In the table there are about 2.4 million clones, 90% to 95% of which are singletons. Material for sequencing was naive CD4+ T cells from PBMCs. The sample's subset: CD45RA+ positively selected. The clonotype was recovered from a man aged 18 to 29 in good health. Some clones in this sample may be carry-over from other donors' samples. The chain links TRBV18 to TRBJ1-5; D gene unclear. CDR3: CASSPLPNQPQHF. CDR3 coding DNA: TGTGCCAGCTCACCGTTACCCAATCAGCCCCAGCATTTT.